This T cell receptor (beta chain) comes out of a study of T cell responses to AZD1222 COVID-19 vaccine (dated by TCRdb to 2020 to 2023). Turning to the overall study: A total of 230 to 250 trial participants underwent TCR sequencing, of whom around 200 received two doses of AZD1222 and about 25 received two doses of the MenACWY control vaccine. Enrollment into the trials was organized by age into subgroups of 18-55, 56-69 and 70-plus years, and those subgroups contained roughly 150, 30 and 60 TCR-sequenced participants, respectively.

Results the study describes overall, beyond this receptor: Conclusions about previously exposed vaccinees are limited, since just six or seven AZD1222 recipients were seropositive for SARS-CoV-2 at baseline. CD4 TCRs associated with the vaccine covered the entire spike protein, and the dominant responses were in regions 160-218 and 743-854. Participants were mostly white British and included more females than males, and it was suggested by the authors that clonal diversity may have been underestimated. The 56-69-year group was small, and its depth increase did not reach significance, likely because of low power. After two AZD1222 doses, both the breadth and the depth of spike-specific TCRs were significantly higher than at day 0 and than in MenACWY recipients. Because no day 14 peak-response samples were available, repertoires were characterized only after the peak T cell response. Epitopes outside the regions mutated in the B.1.351 and B.1.1.7 variants were reportedly recognized by nearly half of the unique spike-specific TCRs.

A note on this clone: Its antigen is still unknown. Qualities for individual bases were not recorded, and no much larger clone is one base off.

The CDR3 goes from the cysteine to the phenylalanine over 17 residues. The only DNA kept is the CDR3, 51 bases in frame from the first base. From the germline V gene, CDR1 is MNHEY and CDR2 is SVGEGT. Trimming removed 0 bases from V and 0 bases from J, leaving 12 bases between the germline ends. The CDR3 regions of human TCRbeta chains were subjected to immunosequencing. The paper's processing steps were these. TCRs in the repertoires were matched against a reference library of SARS-CoV-2-specific TCRs that had been generated with the MIRA antigen-specificity platform. Breadth was defined as the fraction of unique TCRs that were SARS-CoV-2-associated, and depth was defined as the fraction of total T cells that were SARS-CoV-2-associated. Each spike-specific TCR was assigned to its reactive spike region and to a CD4 or CD8 class using the MIRA data. Log10-transformed breadth and depth values were compared by one-way ANOVA with Sidak's multiple comparisons tests. TCRdb carries this immuneACCESS record with in-frame sequences only. Its versions omit some clonotypes, under half of them owing to an unresolved V gene in the studies checked, with the rest unexplained. V, J and clone size are taken as reported in that table, and D and trimming were inferred from the DNA itself. The sample contains approximately 150,000 clones, about 89% of them found a single time. Of the sample, 6.5% to 8% is held by the ten largest clones.

Sample time point, as interpreted from the label and publication: about 28 days (+/-7) after the second vaccine dose. What this sample's treatment or condition label stands for: meningococcal conjugate vaccine given as trial control. The vaccinee samples were drawn from two UK trials, COV001 and COV002, one of which was a single-blind randomized controlled phase 2/3 trial testing AZD1222 (ChAdOx1 nCoV-19) in healthy adults. For TCRbeta chain sequencing, PBMC samples from trial participants were taken at day 0 and at day 28 after the second dose. The sample here was peripheral blood, taken 28 days after the second dose of the MenACWY control vaccine. The origin of this receptor is an adult who received the MenACWY meningococcal vaccine as a control. The sequence joins TRBV6-2 or TRBV6-3 to TRBJ1-5; the D gene cannot be resolved reliably. Here is the DNA: TGTGCCAGCAGTTACTCGACGACAAGCTATAGCAATCAGCCCCAGCATTTT. It specifies CASSYSTTSYSNQPQHF.